This is a list of T cell receptor beta chains from one sample in a study of T cell repertoires in cytomegalovirus infection. TCRdb re-called the reads through MiXCR, storing one row per CDR3 protein. The table includes 740,000 or so distinct CDR3 sequences, roughly a third detected once. Sequencing was carried out using PBMCs. The receptors shown here come from a human donor in good health (CMV status not recorded). Some clones in this sample may be carry-over from other donors' samples. Each CDR3 is given with its conserved first and last residue. The D gene is left open where the match is weak. A row's size may be missing; if present it is once, few, many or a size class.

d_call	v_call	clone_size	j_call	cdr3_aa	cdr3_nt
NA	TRBV5-1	NA	TRBJ2-3	CASGAATTADTQYF	TGCGCCAGCGGGGCGGCCACCACCGCAGATACGCAGTATTTT
NA	TRBV28	few	TRBJ1-2	CASSYRDLDGYTF	TGTGCCAGCAGTTACAGGGATCTCGATGGCTACACCTTC
NA	TRBV28	many	TRBJ1-5	CASDRTGGGNQPQHF	TGTGCCAGTGACCGGACGGGAGGTGGCAATCAGCCCCAGCATTTT
NA	TRBV12-3/TRBV12-4	NA	TRBJ2-2	CASRSVTGELFF	TGTGCCAGCAGATCAGTCACCGGGGAGCTGTTTTTT
TRBD1	TRBV20-1	NA	TRBJ2-3	CSAPDRDTDTQYF	TGCAGTGCCCCGGACAGGGACACAGATACGCAGTATTTT
TRBD2	TRBV11-2	NA	TRBJ2-1	CASSLASGGQQFF	TGTGCCAGCAGCTTAGCTAGCGGGGGTCAGCAGTTCTTC
NA	TRBV25-1	NA	TRBJ2-2	CASSGTGRGELFF	TGTGCCAGCAGTGGGACGGGGCGAGGGGAGCTGTTTTTT
NA	TRBV2	NA	TRBJ2-5	CASSSGFQETQYF	TGTGCCAGCAGCAGTGGTTTTCAAGAGACCCAGTACTTC
TRBD2	TRBV7-6	NA	TRBJ2-3	CASSLISGGLSDTQYF	TGTGCCAGCAGCTTAATCTCGGGAGGCCTTTCTGATACGCAGTATTTT
NA	TRBV2	few	TRBJ2-2	CASLRTVYTGELFF	TGTGCCAGCCTGAGGACAGTCTATACCGGGGAGCTGTTTTTT
NA	TRBV7-2	few	TRBJ1-2	CASSRAVGSFYGYTF	TGTGCCAGCAGCCGGGCGGTCGGCAGCTTTTATGGCTACACCTTC
NA	TRBV5-6	NA	TRBJ1-1	CASSRPGSEAFF	TGTGCCAGCAGCCGGCCGGGATCTGAAGCTTTCTTT
NA	TRBV7-6	NA	TRBJ2-2	CASSLALIPNTGELFF	TGTGCCAGCAGCTTAGCGTTGATACCGAACACCGGGGAGCTGTTTTTT
TRBD2	TRBV7-2	NA	TRBJ2-1	CASSYVGAGGYNEQFF	TGTGCCAGCAGCTATGTCGGGGCGGGGGGGTACAATGAGCAGTTCTTC
TRBD2	TRBV5-6	NA	TRBJ2-3	CASSFPPLKRTPSGGRTDTQYF	TGTGCCAGCAGCTTTCCCCCCCTCAAGCGAACCCCTAGCGGGGGCCGCACAGATACGCAGTATTTT
NA	TRBV2	NA	TRBJ2-7	CASSGGMWASYEQYF	TGTGCCAGCAGTGGTGGCATGTGGGCCTCCTACGAGCAGTACTTC
NA	TRBV11-3	many	TRBJ2-3	CASSLMSADTQYF	TGTGCCAGCAGCTTAATGTCCGCAGATACGCAGTATTTT
NA	TRBV20-1	NA	TRBJ1-1	CSARGFSMGFNTEAFF	TGCAGTGCTAGAGGGTTTTCGATGGGATTTAACACTGAAGCTTTCTTT
NA	TRBV27	NA	TRBJ2-7	CSSSITPTYEQYF	TGTTCCAGCTCGATCACCCCCACCTACGAGCAGTACTTC
TRBD1	TRBV20-1	NA	TRBJ1-2	CSAANRDRAGYTF	TGCAGTGCTGCCAACCGGGACAGGGCGGGCTACACCTTC
TRBD1	TRBV5-1	NA	TRBJ2-2	CDSSLADRGSGELFF	TGCGACAGCAGCTTGGCAGACAGGGGCTCCGGGGAGCTGTTTTTT
NA	TRBV11-2	few	TRBJ1-4	CASSLVGGSEDEKLFF	TGTGCCAGCAGCTTAGTCGGGGGATCGGAGGATGAAAAACTGTTTTTT
NA	TRBV5-8	NA	TRBJ1-6	CASSPGKSHVYSPLHF	TGTGCCAGCAGCCCTGGAAAGAGCCACGTCTATTCACCCCTCCACTTT
TRBD1	TRBV28	many	TRBJ2-7	CASSPRDRLYEQYF	TGTGCCAGCAGTCCCCGGGACAGGCTCTACGAGCAGTACTTC
NA	TRBV27	few	TRBJ2-2	CASSSFESLTGELFF	TGTGCCAGCAGTTCTTTCGAGAGTTTAACCGGGGAGCTGTTTTTT
NA	TRBV7-9	NA	TRBJ2-2	CASSFLTGEMFF	TGTGCCAGCAGCTTTCTAACCGGGGAGATGTTTTTT
NA	TRBV7-2	NA	TRBJ1-1	CASSSRTGDTEAFF	TGTGCCAGCAGCTCCCGGACGGGGGACACTGAAGCTTTCTTT
NA	TRBV18	few	TRBJ1-5	CASSLRGSYSNQPQHF	TGTGCCAGCTCACTAAGGGGGTCCTATAGCAATCAGCCCCAGCATTTT
NA	TRBV27	NA	TRBJ1-5	CASSYQGGRNQPQHF	TGTGCCAGCAGTTACCAGGGAGGGCGCAATCAGCCCCAGCATTTT
NA	TRBV3-1	NA	TRBJ1-2	CASSQVTGFYGYTF	TGTGCCAGCAGCCAAGTTACCGGATTCTATGGCTACACCTTC
TRBD2	TRBV7-9	NA	TRBJ2-1	CAICAGLGDSKEQFF	TGTGCCATCTGCGCGGGACTAGGTGATAGCAAGGAGCAGTTCTTC
NA	TRBV12-3/TRBV12-4	NA	TRBJ2-7	CASSTQTPGPTSYEQYF	TGTGCCAGCTCTACCCAAACCCCGGGACCGACCTCCTACGAGCAGTACTTC
NA	TRBV6-6	few	TRBJ1-6	CASSRGWEASPLHF	TGTGCCAGCAGCAGGGGCTGGGAGGCATCACCCCTCCACTTT
NA	TRBV12-3/TRBV12-4	NA	TRBJ1-5	CASSPGVYGNQPQHF	TGTGCCAGCAGTCCCGGGGTTTATGGCAATCAGCCCCAGCATTTT
TRBD2	TRBV2	NA	TRBJ2-5	CASSEELARIFGYQETQYF	TGTGCCAGCAGTGAAGAACTAGCGAGAATCTTTGGGTACCAAGAGACCCAGTACTTC
NA	TRBV28	NA	TRBJ2-3	CASRGTHTDTQYF	TGTGCCAGCAGGGGGACACACACAGATACGCAGTATTTT
NA	TRBV24-1	once	TRBJ2-3	CATSDSDTDTQYF	TGTGCCACCAGTGATTCGGACACAGATACGCAGTATTTT
NA	TRBV18	NA	TRBJ1-5	CASSPQMTADNQPQHF	TGTGCCAGCTCACCACAAATGACGGCGGACAATCAGCCCCAGCATTTT
NA	TRBV27	once	TRBJ1-5	CASSLSADRSNQPQHF	TGTGCCAGCAGTTTGTCGGCTGACAGGAGCAATCAGCCCCAGCATTTT
NA	TRBV29-1	NA	TRBJ1-1	CSTSVSRVTEAFF	TGCAGCACTTCCGTCTCTCGGGTCACTGAAGCTTTCTTT
NA	TRBV7-2	NA	TRBJ2-4	CASSPGHTVAKNIQYF	TGTGCCAGCAGCCCCGGCCACACCGTAGCCAAAAACATTCAGTACTTC
NA	TRBV7-2	few	TRBJ2-7	CASSQTWEGEGYEQYF	TGTGCCAGCAGCCAAACCTGGGAGGGGGAGGGTTACGAGCAGTACTTC
TRBD2	TRBV7-9	NA	TRBJ2-7	CASRLAGGPIYF	TGTGCCAGCAGACTAGCGGGAGGGCCAATTTACTTC
TRBD1	TRBV7-2	many	TRBJ1-2	CASSSDRDSHYGYTF	TGTGCCAGCAGCTCTGACCGGGACAGTCACTATGGCTACACCTTC
NA	TRBV6-1	NA	TRBJ1-5	CATRGPNQPQHF	TGTGCCACCAGAGGACCCAATCAGCCCCAGCATTTT
TRBD2	TRBV15	NA	TRBJ2-1	CANSGGLKSSYNEQFF	TGTGCCAACAGCGGGGGTCTTAAGAGCTCCTACAATGAGCAGTTCTTC
NA	TRBV6-5	NA	TRBJ1-1	CASSYLGGNEAFF	TGTGCCAGCAGTTACCTTGGGGGGAATGAAGCTTTCTTT
TRBD1	TRBV5-1	few	TRBJ2-2	CASSRTGENTGELFF	TGCGCCAGCAGCAGGACAGGGGAAAACACCGGGGAGCTGTTTTTT
TRBD1	TRBV23-1	NA	TRBJ2-5	CASSQLGTAEETQYF	TGCGCCAGCAGTCAATTGGGGACAGCTGAAGAGACCCAGTACTTC
NA	TRBV7-8	NA	TRBJ2-7	CASSWEFPLSSYEQYF	TGTGCCAGCAGCTGGGAGTTTCCGCTAAGCTCCTACGAGCAGTACTTC
NA	TRBV19	many	TRBJ2-1	CASSTVGFPRQFF	TGTGCCAGTAGTACGGTAGGGTTTCCCCGGCAGTTCTTC
TRBD2	TRBV20-1	NA	TRBJ2-1	CSASDREGLGEQFF	TGCAGTGCTAGTGACCGGGAGGGACTCGGTGAGCAGTTCTTC
NA	TRBV10-3	NA	TRBJ2-7	CAISDQSRTVEQYF	TGTGCCATCAGTGACCAGTCCAGGACGGTCGAGCAGTACTTC